Below are 21 T cell receptor beta chains sequenced from a single sample in a study of blood T cell repertoires in COVID-19. Profiled with immunoSEQ multiplex PCR; TCRdb holds only in-frame clones, not every one. The top ten hold about 9.5% of the sample, which has about 64,000 clones, 88% seen once. Sequenced: PBMCs or T cells enriched from blood (not recorded which). All receptors derive from a woman in her thirties or forties who had recovered from COVID-19.

The V call is TRBV21-1, the J call TRBJ1-4; whether TRBD1, the table's D call, matches the DNA was not checked. TRBV21-1 is reported as a pseudogene. This CDR3 region has 12 residues. The CDR3 DNA follows: TGTGCCAGCAGCAACCACAAGGAAAAACTGTTTTTT. Its translation is CASSNHKEKLFF.

This rearrangement joins TRBV29-1 to TRBJ1-5, with a weak D call TRBD1 (6 bases). CDR3 length: 14 residues. Germline values: CDR1 SQVTM, CDR2 ANQGSEA. V was pared by 5 bases and J by 9 bases, with 20 bases between. The DNA of the CDR3 is TGCAGCGTTCTGGAAGGACAGTCGGGACGGCCCCAGCATTTT. Protein product: CSVLEGQSGRPQHF. The whole variable domain, filled in from reference TRBV29-1 and TRBJ1-5, reads SAVISQKPSRDICQRGTSLTIQCQVDSQVTMMFWYRQQPGQSLTLIATANQGSEATYESGFVIDKFPISRPNLTFSTLTVSNMSPEDSSIYLCSVLEGQSGRPQHFGDGTRLSIL.

The J gene is TRBJ2-7, the V gene TRBV3-1 (or the pseudogene TRBV3-2), with 11 positions matching TRBD2. This CDR3 is 15 amino acids long. With 3 bases clipped from V and 3 bases from J, the junction kept 4 bases outside the gene matches. Per the germline V gene, CDR1 is LGHDT and CDR2 is YNNKEL (reference sequence). The CDR3 DNA is TGTGCCAGCAGCCAGGGACTAGCGGAGTACTACGAGCAGTACTTC. Its protein product is CASSQGLAEYYEQYF.

The V and J genes are TRBV9 and TRBJ2-2, with 10 bases aligning to TRBD1. In germline, CDR1 is SGDLS, CDR2 YYNGEE. The V gene end was trimmed by 3 bases and the J gene end by 3 bases; junction bases not matched to a gene: 8. This CDR3 spans 17 amino acids. The CDR3 protein is CASSAYTGQGDTGELFF. DNA of the CDR3: TGTGCCAGCAGCGCCTACACCGGACAGGGGGACACCGGGGAGCTGTTTTTT.

This rearrangement joins TRBV6-5 to TRBJ1-6, with D possibly TRBD1 on 5 matching bases. The length of the CDR3 is 16 residues. Deletions cut 2 bases from V and 9 bases from J, with 17 bases between. The germline V gene encodes CDR1 MNHEY and CDR2 SVGAGI. The CDR3 loop is CASSYGGARIVSPLHF. The DNA for the CDR3 is TGTGCCAGCAGTTACGGAGGGGCGCGTATAGTTTCACCCCTCCACTTT.

V is TRBV7-8 and J is TRBJ2-7, with D possibly being TRBD2 (7 bases). With 3 bases removed from V and 0 bases from J, the gap between germline ends came to 15 bases. The CDR3 length is 16 residues. CDR1 SGHVS and CDR2 FQNEAQ come from the germline V gene. As DNA, the CDR3 is TGTGCCAGCAGCTTCTGGGGGGGGCGGACCTCCTACGAGCAGTACTTC. Translation gives CASSFWGGRTSYEQYF.

The chain couples TRBV6-5 to TRBJ1-1, with a weak D call TRBD1 (6 bases). Germline CDR1 is MNHEY and CDR2 is SVGAGI. The CDR3 loop spans 15 amino acids. V was clipped by 2 bases and J by 5 bases, with 15 bases between them. Written as DNA, the CDR3 is TGTGCCAGCAGTTACGGGGCGGGGGCCGGTACTGAAGCTTTCTTT. Translating it yields CASSYGAGAGTEAFF.

The rearrangement joins TRBV11-2 to TRBJ1-4; the D gene is possibly TRBD1 (6 bases). The CDR3 runs 17 residues. Trimming removed 0 bases at V and 4 bases at J, with 15 bases between. The germline gives CDR1 SGHAT, CDR2 FQNNGV. The CDR3 region is CASSLDWMAGVNEKLFF. In DNA, the CDR3 is TGTGCCAGCAGCTTAGATTGGATGGCAGGGGTTAATGAAAAACTGTTTTTT.

This rearrangement joins TRBV5-1 to TRBJ2-3; 9 bases map to TRBD2. The CDR3 is 16 amino acids. J gave up 5 bases and V 0 bases, and 7 bases lay outside the gene matches. Germline CDR1 is SGHRS and CDR2 is YFSETQ. For the CDR3, the DNA is TGCGCCAGCAGCTTGGGATCAGCGGGGGGTATAGATACGCAGTATTTT. This encodes CASSLGSAGGIDTQYF.

This chain uses TRBV6-4 with TRBJ2-2; possibly TRBD2 for D (5 bases). The V gene lost 0 bases and the J gene lost 7 bases, with 9 bases spanning the gap. Germline-derived CDR1 and CDR2 are MRHNA and SNTAGT. The length of the CDR3 is 14 residues. CDR3 in DNA: TGTGCCAGCAGTGACTCGGGGAGTGGCGGGGAGCTGTTTTTT. Amino acid sequence: CASSDSGSGGELFF.

The chain is built from TRBV27 and TRBJ2-7; weak D call: TRBD1 (7 bases). Germline loops: CDR1 MNHEY, CDR2 SMNVEV (reference sequence). This CDR3 has 14 amino acids. Deletions cut 5 bases from V and 3 bases from J, with 14 bases between. The CDR3 spells CASSGSGGRYEQYF. The CDR3 coding sequence is TGTGCCAGCAGTGGATCAGGGGGGCGCTACGAGCAGTACTTC.

V usage is TRBV18 and J usage is TRBJ1-1, with TRBD1 identical over 9 bases. In germline, CDR1 is KGHSH, CDR2 LQKENI. Unmatched junction bases numbered 14, after V lost 4 bases and J lost 11 bases. CDR3 length: 15 residues. The CDR3 here is CASSRNRGRGVMAFF. CDR3 coding DNA: TGTGCCAGCTCACGGAACAGGGGGCGCGGAGTGATGGCTTTCTTT. Complete variable domain (other parts from reference TRBV18 and TRBJ1-1): NAGVMQNPRHLVRRRGQEARLRCSPMKGHSHVYWYRQLPEEGLKFMVYLQKENIIDESGMPKERFSAEFPKEGPSILRIQQVVRGDSAAYFCASSRNRGRGVMAFFGQGTRLTVV.

This clone has just one count. The CDR3 DNA reads TGTGCCAGCAGCTTACTACCAGGGAACTACGAGCAGTACTTC. Amino acids: CASSLLPGNYEQYF. This chain links TRBV7-8 with TRBJ2-7; possibly TRBD1 for D (5 bases). The CDR3 extends over 14 amino acids. The V end lost 2 bases, the J end lost 3 bases, and 11 bases lay between the germline ends. Germline V gene lookup returns CDR1 SGHVS and CDR2 FQNEAQ.

The V call is TRBV12-5, the J call TRBJ1-6, with TRBD1 matching 8 bases. The CDR3 is made up of 15 amino acids. Looked up from germline, CDR1 is LGHNT and CDR2 is FRNRAP. The junction had 4 bases not matched to a gene; V was cut back by 2 bases and J by 7 bases. In nucleotides, the CDR3 is TGTGCTAGTGGTTTGCAACAGGGGGGCAATTCACCCCTCCACTTT. Translation gives CASGLQQGGNSPLHF.

The chain carries TRBV27 and TRBJ2-2, with TRBD1 matching 9 bases. The junction had 16 bases not matched to a gene; V was cut back by 2 bases and J by 6 bases. Germline V lookup: CDR1 MNHEY, CDR2 SMNVEV (reference sequence). CDR3 length: 19 residues. The CDR3 is CASSLPGTGLIGYPGELFF. In DNA form, the CDR3 reads TGTGCCAGCAGTTTACCCGGGACAGGGCTAATTGGGTACCCCGGGGAGCTGTTTTTT.

The gene calls are TRBV27 and TRBJ2-5; TRBD2 matches at 15 bases. V lost 6 bases, J lost 5 bases, and 7 bases stayed unmatched. CDR3 size: 16 residues. CDR1 and CDR2 from the germline V gene are MNHEY and SMNVEV (reference sequence). The CDR3 here is CASSNPGLAGGETQYF. The CDR3 nucleotides read TGTGCCAGCAGCAATCCCGGACTAGCGGGGGGGGAGACCCAGTACTTC.

This clone was counted a few times. The chain has TRBV18 and TRBJ1-1; 7 bases are a match to TRBD1. J was trimmed by 1 base and V by 4 bases; bases with no gene match: 9. Germline CDR1 and CDR2: KGHSH and LQKENI. The CDR3 covers 16 residues. The CDR3 reads CASSRRTGLQNTEAFF. The DNA for the CDR3 is TGTGCCAGCTCACGGCGGACAGGTTTGCAGAACACTGAAGCTTTCTTT.

This chain links TRBV5-6 with TRBJ1-1; 8 bases agree with TRBD1. V lost 4 bases to trimming and J lost 5 bases; unmatched junction nucleotides: 4. The CDR3 spans 13 residues. The germline V gene encodes CDR1 SGHDT and CDR2 YYEEEE. In nucleotides, the CDR3 is TGTGCCAGCAGCATCGGACAGGGTACTGAAGCTTTCTTT. Its translation is CASSIGQGTEAFF.

V gene TRBV13 combines with J gene TRBJ2-7; a possible D gene is TRBD1 (6 bases). V was shortened by 5 bases and J by 5 bases, with 22 bases between the two germline ends. Germline V gene lookup returns CDR1 PRHDT and CDR2 FYEKMQ (reference sequence). The CDR3 contains 16 residues. CDR3 region: CASSLTPGQGDDEQYF. In DNA form, the CDR3 reads TGTGCCAGCAGCCTCACGCCGGGACAAGGGGACGACGAGCAGTACTTC.

The V call is TRBV13, the J call TRBJ2-7; 9 bases fit TRBD2. The ends lost 4 bases at V and 3 bases at J; junction bases unmatched: 10. CDR1 PRHDT and CDR2 FYEKMQ come from the germline V gene (reference sequence). CDR3 size: 16 residues. The CDR3 region has the DNA TGTGCCAGCAGCTCCCCGTGGGGGACTAGCCTCTACGAGCAGTACTTC. Its protein product is CASSSPWGTSLYEQYF.

This chain joins TRBV24-1 and TRBJ2-2; weak D call: TRBD1 (6 bases). Germline CDR1 is KGHDR and CDR2 is SFDVKD. The CDR3 covers 16 residues. V was clipped by 3 bases and J by 4 bases, with 14 bases between them. The CDR3 region is CATSDQGQSGTGELFF. CDR3 DNA sequence: TGTGCCACCAGTGATCAAGGACAGTCAGGCACCGGGGAGCTGTTTTTT.